Following are 18 T cell receptor beta chains from one sample sequenced in a study of blood T cell repertoires in COVID-19. Method: immunoSEQ multiplex PCR; TCRdb's copy keeps in-frame clones and lacks some. The data show 210,000 or so clones, roughly 73% seen once. The sequencing input was peripheral blood. The source of these receptors is a woman aged 80 or older with active or convalescent COVID-19.

The V gene is TRBV29-1, the J gene TRBJ2-7, with TRBD2 matching over 8 bases. V was pared by 5 bases and J by 4 bases, with 10 bases of the junction left unmatched. Germline CDR1 and CDR2: SQVTM and ANQGSEA. The CDR3 extends over 14 amino acids. This chain's CDR3 is CSVNPQGLEYEQYF. The CDR3 bases are TGCAGCGTTAATCCCCAGGGACTAGAATACGAGCAGTACTTC.

This clone was seen a single time. The chain employs TRBV5-1 and TRBJ2-2, with unresolved D. Germline CDR1 is SGHRS and CDR2 is YFSETQ. V was clipped by 4 bases and J by 3 bases, with 16 bases between them. This CDR3 comprises 16 residues. In nucleotides, the CDR3 is TGCGCCAGCAGCCTGGGTGGCCTTAGCCACACCGGGGAGCTGTTTTTT. Protein product: CASSLGGLSHTGELFF.

The chain couples TRBV27 to TRBJ1-6; a possible D gene is TRBD1 (6 bases). Germline CDR1 is MNHEY and CDR2 is SMNVEV (reference sequence). The CDR3 covers 13 residues. V shed 10 bases and J shed 5 bases, with 12 bases lying between them. CDR3 amino acids: CATRGGNNSPLHF. For the CDR3, the DNA is TGTGCCACACGGGGGGGCAATAATTCACCCCTCCACTTT.

The chain combines TRBV9 with TRBJ2-3; D unresolved. From germline, CDR1 is SGDLS and CDR2 YYNGEE. V lost 1 base, J lost 0 bases, and 12 bases lay in between. The CDR3 spans 16 residues. The CDR3 spells CASSVSGSRSTDTQYF. As DNA, the CDR3 is TGTGCCAGCAGCGTAAGTGGTTCCAGGAGCACAGATACGCAGTATTTT.

This rearrangement joins TRBV24-1 to TRBJ2-1, with D possibly matching TRBD1 (6 bases). The CDR3 contains 17 residues. CDR1 is KGHDR and CDR2 is SFDVKD in the germline V gene. The germline V and J ends were trimmed by 1 base and 8 bases, with 20 bases remaining between them. The CDR3 bases are TGTGCCACCAGTGATTTTCCCGGCAGGGGTGTTGCGGATGAGCAGTTCTTC. Translating it yields CATSDFPGRGVADEQFF.

The chain recombines TRBV7-9 with TRBJ1-1; 7 nucleotides agree with TRBD1. After removal of 5 bases from V and 1 base from J, the junction contained 10 bases not matched to a gene. Germline V lookup: CDR1 SEHNR, CDR2 FQNEAQ (reference sequence). The CDR3 sequence is 16 residues long. This CDR3 is CASSRPGTAKNTEAFF. The DNA for the CDR3 is TGTGCCAGCAGCCGTCCCGGGACAGCGAAGAACACTGAAGCTTTCTTT.

This chain links TRBV5-6 with TRBJ2-3; D uncertain. This CDR3 spans 14 amino acids. The V gene's germline CDR1 is SGHDT and CDR2 YYEEEE. Trimming took off 2 bases at V and 2 bases at J, with 9 bases between the two ends. As DNA, the CDR3 is TGTGCCAGCAGCTTTCTGGCAGTCACAGATACGCAGTATTTT. Encoded protein: CASSFLAVTDTQYF.

The chain combines TRBV19 with TRBJ1-1; D uncertain. V was trimmed by 8 bases and J by 3 bases, leaving 13 bases between them. The CDR3 covers 13 residues. Germline loops: CDR1 LNHDA, CDR2 SQIVND (reference sequence). CDR3 DNA sequence: TGTGCCAGTCGTCTAAACGTCTACACTGAAGCTTTCTTT. Encoded protein: CASRLNVYTEAFF.

This chain joins TRBV6-2 or TRBV6-3 and TRBJ1-4; D is uncertain. V lost 2 bases, J lost 4 bases, and 8 bases lay in between. Looked up from germline, CDR1 is MNHEY and CDR2 is SVGEGT. The CDR3 is 14 amino acids. For the CDR3, the DNA is TGTGCCAGCAGTTACCCCCAGATTAATGAAAAACTGTTTTTT. Translating it yields CASSYPQINEKLFF.

The chain joins TRBV5-4 to TRBJ2-7, with 12 bases lining up with TRBD1. Germline CDR1 SGHNT, CDR2 YYREEE (reference sequence). V was clipped by 3 bases and J by 7 bases; unmatched bases: 11. There are 16 residues in the CDR3. The CDR3 is CASSWGSGQGAGEQYF. CDR3 sequence (DNA): TGTGCCAGCAGCTGGGGATCGGGACAGGGGGCCGGGGAGCAGTACTTC.

This clone was detected only once. This chain connects TRBV3-1 (or the pseudogene TRBV3-2) to TRBJ1-2; D gene ambiguous. V was cut by 1 base and J by 8 bases, with 14 bases left in between. Per germline, CDR1 LGHDT and CDR2 YNNKEL (reference sequence). This CDR3 spans 14 amino acids. The CDR3 protein is CASSQAGGDGGYTF. The CDR3 region has the DNA TGTGCCAGCAGCCAAGCTGGAGGAGATGGCGGCTACACCTTC.

At least ten counts were recorded for this clone. The rearrangement uses TRBV2 and TRBJ1-4; no clear D gene. The germline V gene has CDR1 SNHLY and CDR2 FYNNEI. Trimming stripped 6 bases from V and 5 bases from J, with 16 bases between. The CDR3 has 15 amino acids. CDR3 loop: CASSPWADQNEKLFF. The CDR3 bases are TGTGCCAGCAGCCCTTGGGCCGATCAAAATGAAAAACTGTTTTTT.

This clone was recorded once. The rearrangement links TRBV9 to TRBJ2-5; possible D gene TRBD2, 7 bases. The CDR3 is 15 residues long. V lost 8 bases and J lost 2, with 19 bases in between. Germline CDR1 SGDLS, CDR2 YYNGEE. The DNA for the CDR3 is TGTGCCAGTACCCCCGGGGCGGGGGCGCAAGAGACCCAGTACTTC. Translated: CASTPGAGAQETQYF.

This chain uses TRBV28 with TRBJ1-1; TRBD1 aligns across 7 bases. The CDR3 totals 14 residues. The germline gives CDR1 MDHEN, CDR2 SYDVKM. This CDR3 is CASFPGGTNTEAFF. CDR3 sequence (DNA): TGTGCTTCATTCCCAGGGGGAACGAACACTGAAGCTTTCTTT. The variable domain in full, with the rest retrieved from reference TRBV28 and TRBJ1-1, is DVKVTQSSRYLVKRTGEKVFLECVQDMDHENMFWYRQDPGLGLRLIYFSYDVKMKEKGDIPEGYSVSREKKERFSLILESASTNQTSMYLCASFPGGTNTEAFFGQGTRLTVV.

The chain has TRBV3-1 (or the pseudogene TRBV3-2) and TRBJ1-1; D call uncertain. Per the germline V gene, CDR1 is LGHDT and CDR2 is YNNKEL (reference sequence). Trimming left V 5 bases short and J 2 bases short, with 15 bases between. CDR3 length equals 15 residues. This chain's CDR3 is CASSAGAALNTEAFF. The CDR3 DNA reads TGTGCCAGCAGCGCTGGAGCAGCACTAAACACTGAAGCTTTCTTT.

V is TRBV19 and J is TRBJ2-7; D gene unclear. The CDR3 length is 12 residues. V lost 5 bases to trimming and J lost 3 bases, with 8 bases between them. Looked up from germline, CDR1 is LNHDA and CDR2 is SQIVND (reference sequence). The CDR3 region has the DNA TGTGCCAGTAGTTCCGGGTTCTACGAGCAGTACTTC. Translated: CASSSGFYEQYF.

The chain has TRBV15 and TRBJ1-3; possibly TRBD1 for D (5 bases). Germline V gives CDR1 LNHNV, CDR2 YYDKDF (reference sequence). Trimming removed 0 bases from V and 0 bases from J, with 9 bases in between. CDR3 length: 16 amino acids. CDR3 bases: TGTGCCACCAGCAGAGATACGACAGCCTCTGGAAACACCATATATTTT. Its protein product is CATSRDTTASGNTIYF.

The chain links TRBV20-1 to TRBJ2-7; unclear D gene. There are 13 residues in the CDR3. The germline CDR1 and CDR2 sequences are DFQATT and SNEGSKA (reference sequence). Trimming cost V 3 bases and J 5 bases, with 14 bases left between them. The CDR3 region is CSASNVHGHEQYF. CDR3 DNA sequence: TGCAGTGCTAGTAACGTTCATGGCCACGAGCAGTACTTC.